These 13 T cell receptor beta chains were sequenced from one sample in a study of siplizumab effects on memory and regulatory T cells. Clones were read by immunoSEQ multiplex PCR, and TCRdb kept only the in-frame ones, dropping some. This table holds approximately 70,000 clones, about 90% found once. Sequencing input: CD8+ T cells sorted from blood. These receptors all stem from a human donor in good health.

This clone was seen just once. The chain is built from TRBV4-1 and TRBJ2-7, with D perhaps TRBD1 or TRBD2 (5 bases each). Per germline, CDR1 MGHRA and CDR2 YSYEKL. Trimming removed 2 bases at V and 5 bases at J, with 16 bases between. The CDR3 spans 15 residues. CDR3 in DNA: TGCGCCAGCAGCCAATGGGTCGGGGACGGCGACGAGCAGTACTTC. This sequence encodes CASSQWVGDGDEQYF.

The gene calls are TRBV19 and TRBJ1-6; no firm D call. This CDR3 contains 16 residues. Germline V gives CDR1 LNHDA, CDR2 SQIVND (reference sequence). The V end was cut by 7 bases, the J end by 0 bases, with 13 bases between. The CDR3 region is CASMISVFSYNSPLHF. For the CDR3, the DNA is TGTGCCAGTATGATATCGGTTTTCTCCTATAATTCACCCCTCCACTTT.

The rearrangement uses TRBV5-6 and TRBJ2-1, with a possible D match to TRBD2 (6 bases). The ends were cut back, 6 bases at V and 6 bases at J, with 19 bases in the middle. Per the germline V gene, CDR1 is SGHDT and CDR2 is YYEEEE. This CDR3 has 15 amino acids. CDR3 DNA: TGTGCCAGCAACCAAGGAGGGGCGGTGCGCAATGAGCAGTTCTTC. This sequence encodes CASNQGGAVRNEQFF.

This chain's CDR3 is CASSPLSTYEQYF. CDR3 nucleotide sequence: TGTGCCAGCAGCCCATTATCGACCTACGAGCAGTACTTC. The V and J genes are TRBV6-5 and TRBJ2-7; D gene unclear. The CDR3 has 13 amino acids. The germline V and J ends were trimmed by 6 bases and 2 bases, with 11 bases remaining between them. Germline V CDR1 and CDR2: MNHEY, SVGAGI.

The chain combines TRBV18 with TRBJ2-2; D unresolved. Germline V gene lookup returns CDR1 KGHSH and CDR2 LQKENI. This CDR3 is built from 12 residues. V lost 3 bases and J lost 3, with 2 bases in between. The CDR3 here is CASSPDTGELFF. CDR3 sequence (DNA): TGTGCCAGCTCACCGGACACCGGGGAGCTGTTTTTT.

V usage is TRBV6-1 and J usage is TRBJ1-1; 10 bases match TRBD1. V shed 6 bases and J 4 bases; nucleotides not matched to a gene: 8. Germline values: CDR1 MNHNS, CDR2 SASEGT. The CDR3 covers 15 residues. DNA for the CDR3: TGTGCCAGCAGGGGGACAGGGGAGAGGAGCACTGAAGCTTTCTTT. This gives the protein CASRGTGERSTEAFF.

V and J are TRBV19 and TRBJ1-1, with D perhaps TRBD1 (5 bases). The CDR3 extends over 15 amino acids. Looked up from germline, CDR1 is LNHDA and CDR2 is SQIVND (reference sequence). V was pared by 5 bases and J by 3 bases, with 16 bases between. CDR3 region: CASSLMMGGDTEAFF. The CDR3 DNA reads TGTGCCAGTAGTCTCATGATGGGGGGGGACACTGAAGCTTTCTTT.

V usage is TRBV29-1 and J usage is TRBJ1-5; the D gene is possibly TRBD1 (5 bases). Per germline, CDR1 SQVTM and CDR2 ANQGSEA. Trimming took 5 bases from V and 3 from J, leaving 14 bases between them. The CDR3 is made up of 14 amino acids. The CDR3 bases are TGCAGCGTTCGTGACAGCGGGATCAATCAGCCCCAGCATTTT. It is translated as CSVRDSGINQPQHF.

This clone was picked up one time. The V and J genes are TRBV19 and TRBJ2-7; D is possibly TRBD1 (6 bases). Per germline, CDR1 LNHDA and CDR2 SQIVND (reference sequence). The ends were cut back, 5 bases at V and 2 bases at J, with 13 bases in the middle. CDR3 size: 14 residues. The CDR3 loop reads CASSLMTGPYEQYF. The DNA of the CDR3 is TGTGCCAGTAGTTTGATGACAGGTCCCTACGAGCAGTACTTC.

This clone has just a few counts. V gene TRBV11-2 combines with J gene TRBJ2-1, with TRBD2 matching over 8 bases. The V gene end was trimmed by 2 bases and the J gene end by 3 bases; junction bases not matched to a gene: 3. Looked up from germline, CDR1 is SGHAT and CDR2 is FQNNGV. CDR3 length equals 15 residues. The CDR3 DNA reads as TGTGCCAGCAGCTTATGGCGGGGGGACTACAATGAGCAGTTCTTC. Protein product: CASSLWRGDYNEQFF.

The CDR3 sequence is CASSFLGRGTLAYNEQFF. CDR3 coding DNA: TGTGCCAGCAGCTTTCTGGGAAGAGGTACGTTAGCTTACAATGAGCAGTTCTTC. The gene calls are TRBV5-4 and TRBJ2-1, with no clear D. From germline, CDR1 is SGHNT and CDR2 YYREEE (reference sequence). Trimming took off 2 bases at V and 4 bases at J, with 22 bases between the two ends. The CDR3 totals 18 residues.

The gene calls are TRBV5-1 and TRBJ2-7; 11 bases are a match to TRBD2. The CDR3 sequence is 15 residues long. CDR1 and CDR2 from the germline V gene are SGHRS and YFSETQ. Trimming removed 4 bases from V and 6 bases from J; junction bases left unmatched: 9. The CDR3 region has the DNA TGCGCCAGCAGCATGGGACTAGCGGTTCTTTCCGAGCAGTACTTC. Protein: CASSMGLAVLSEQYF.

The CDR3 DNA reads as TGTGCCAGCAGCTTAGAAAAGACGGGACGACTAGATACGCAGTATTTT. It translates to CASSLEKTGRLDTQYF. The rearrangement joins TRBV11-2 to TRBJ2-3; D may correspond to TRBD1 or TRBD2 (5 bases each). CDR1 and CDR2 from the germline V gene are SGHAT and FQNNGV. CDR3 length: 16 residues. Trimming pared 0 bases from V and 5 bases from J, leaving 15 bases between.